The T cell receptor beta chain described here comes from a study of blood T cells in healthy people across ages. Study-level findings and limits: CMV status of donors was unknown, possibly confounding expanded clonotype changes.

This clonotype was observed a handful of times. Its antigen is not known. In terms of origin and age, donors were healthy Caucasian individuals from Russia aged 6 to 90. PCR was performed a second time for roughly 7 to 11 cycles using a sample-barcoded 5' primer and a J-beta primer mix. Each of the samples gave a minimum of 2.5 million paired-end reads that contained CDR3. A single record per CDR3 protein comes from TCRdb applying MiXCR to the 5' RACE reads. The sample includes roughly 1,700,000 distinct CDR3 sequences, roughly 27% of them seen just once. Germline CDR1 and CDR2: SEHNR and FQNEAQ (reference sequence). The CDR3 has 17 residues. The V end lost 7 bases, the J end lost 1 base, and 19 bases lay between the germline ends.

This sequence joins TRBV7-9 and TRBJ2-2; D is perhaps TRBD1 or TRBD2 (5 bases each). The receptor was isolated from a woman aged 30 to 39 in good health. The specimen was blood. CDR3 amino acids: CASIFQGRQENTGELFF. The CDR3 nucleotides are TGTGCCAGCATCTTTCAGGGACGGCAAGAGAACACCGGGGAGCTGTTTTTT.